Listed below are T cell receptor beta chains from one sample, sequenced in a study of Graves' ophthalmopathy and Graves' hyperthyroidism. In TCRdb, the multiplex PCR reads were re-called with MiXCR into one record per CDR3 protein. In the table there are hundreds of thousands of distinct CDR3 sequences, 35% to 50% of which are singletons. The specimen sequenced was peripheral blood. The receptors derive from an adult man with Graves' ophthalmopathy. Both conserved end residues are part of each CDR3. The order of the fields is D gene, J gene, clone size, V gene, CDR3 protein, CDR3 DNA. The D gene is left open where the match is weak. Clone size, where shown, is once, few, many, or a class for clones that have expanded.

>.|TRBJ2-2|many|TRBV7-6
CASSLVTANTGELFF
TGTGCCAGCAGCTTAGTGACAGCGAACACCGGGGAGCTGTTTTTT
>.|TRBJ1-1|few|TRBV12-3/TRBV12-4
CASALLAQNTEAFF
TGTGCCAGCGCCCTTTTGGCCCAGAACACTGAAGCTTTCTTT
>.|TRBJ2-2|many|TRBV29-1
CSVESPQNTGELFF
TGCAGCGTTGAAAGCCCCCAGAACACCGGGGAGCTGTTTTTT
>.|TRBJ1-2|.|TRBV7-9
CASSLGDTAYYGYTF
TGTGCCAGCAGCTTAGGGGACACGGCCTACTATGGCTACACCTTC
>.|TRBJ1-2|many|TRBV19
CASSTEGANYGYTF
TGTGCCAGTAGTACGGAAGGGGCTAACTATGGCTACACCTTC
>.|TRBJ2-5|.|TRBV5-4
CASSYGSLNAATQYF
TGTGCCAGCAGCTACGGGTCACTCAACGCCGCGACCCAGTACTTC
>.|TRBJ1-2|many|TRBV7-9
CASSPAGRVLDYGYTF
TGTGCCAGCAGCCCCGCTGGCAGGGTGTTGGACTATGGCTACACCTTC
>.|TRBJ2-5|many|TRBV7-2
CASSLNRVNGETQYF
TGTGCCAGCAGCTTAAACAGGGTAAATGGAGAGACCCAGTACTTC
>.|TRBJ1-2|many|TRBV5-8
CASSLEWNPNYGYTF
TGTGCCAGCAGCTTGGAGTGGAATCCTAACTATGGCTACACCTTC
>.|TRBJ1-1|many|TRBV19
CASSFPPGTEAFF
TGTGCCAGTAGTTTCCCTCCGGGCACTGAAGCTTTCTTT
>.|TRBJ1-5|once|TRBV10-3
CASSRGTGYMPQHF
TGTGCCAGCAGCCGGGGGACCGGTTATATGCCCCAGCATTTT
>TRBD1|TRBJ1-5|once|TRBV19
CASSISPGQGWGQPQHF
TGTGCCAGTAGTATCTCCCCCGGACAGGGATGGGGTCAGCCCCAGCATTTT
>.|TRBJ1-3|many|TRBV7-8
CASTERVFSGNTIYF
TGTGCCAGCACCGAACGGGTGTTCTCTGGAAACACCATATATTTT
>TRBD2|TRBJ2-5|many|TRBV10-2
CASSSGGPKETQYF
TGCGCCAGCTCTTCGGGGGGACCTAAAGAGACCCAGTACTTC
>.|TRBJ2-6|few|TRBV30
CAGDPGDVLTF
TGTGCCGGGGACCCAGGTGATGTCCTGACTTTC
>.|TRBJ1-1|.|TRBV10-3
CAIRDPGTGGTEASF
TGTGCCATCAGGGACCCTGGGACGGGCGGTACTGAAGCTTCCTTT
>TRBD2|TRBJ2-7|.|TRBV7-3
CASSPRGVSGRTYF
TGTGCCAGCAGCCCCCGCGGGGTTAGCGGGAGGACGTACTTC
>TRBD2|TRBJ2-7|many|TRBV10-3
CAISHSGGSSYEQYF
TGTGCCATCAGCCATAGCGGGGGAAGCTCCTACGAGCAGTACTTC
>.|TRBJ1-1|.|TRBV12-5
CASEPGVITEALF
TGTGCTAGTGAGCCCGGGGTGATAACTGAAGCTCTCTTT
>.|TRBJ2-2|many|TRBV19
CASSISRVTTGELFF
TGTGCCAGTAGTATCTCCCGAGTTACGACCGGGGAGCTGTTTTTT
>TRBD2|TRBJ2-2|.|TRBV3-1
CASRPSGSGTGELFF
TGTGCCAGCAGACCTAGCGGGAGCGGGACCGGGGAGCTGTTTTTT
>.|TRBJ2-7|few|TRBV24-1
CAWSMGEAYEQYF
TGTGCCTGGAGTATGGGGGAGGCCTACGAGCAGTACTTC
>.|TRBJ1-6|many|TRBV19
CASSIPGQPIASLHF
TGTGCCAGTAGTATCCCCGGACAGCCGATCGCGTCCCTCCACTTT
>TRBD1|TRBJ2-7|few|TRBV5-1
CASSLWTGANYEQYF
TGCGCCAGCAGCTTATGGACAGGGGCGAACTACGAGCAGTACTTC
>.|TRBJ1-4|.|TRBV15
CATSSSRGKLFF
TGTGCCACCAGCAGCTCGAGGGGAAAACTGTTTTTT
>.|TRBJ1-2|many|TRBV14
CASSQEGGYTF
TGTGCCAGCAGCCAAGAGGGGGGCTACACCTTC